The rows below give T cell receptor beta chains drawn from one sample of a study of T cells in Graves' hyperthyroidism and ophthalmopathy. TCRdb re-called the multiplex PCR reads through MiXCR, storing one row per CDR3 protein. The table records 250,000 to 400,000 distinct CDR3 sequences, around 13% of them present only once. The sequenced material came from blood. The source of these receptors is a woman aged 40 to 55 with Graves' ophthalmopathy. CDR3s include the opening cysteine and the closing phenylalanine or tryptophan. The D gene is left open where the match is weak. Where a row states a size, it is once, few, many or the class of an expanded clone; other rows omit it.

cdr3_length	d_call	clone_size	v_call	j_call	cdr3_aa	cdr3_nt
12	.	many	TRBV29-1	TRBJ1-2	CSVLDPNYGYTF	TGCAGCGTACTCGACCCTAACTATGGCTACACCTTC
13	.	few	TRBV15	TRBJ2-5	CATSSMGRDDQYF	TGTGCCACCAGCAGTATGGGCAGGGACGACCAGTACTTC
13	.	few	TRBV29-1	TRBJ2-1	CSSWWGAYNEQFF	TGCAGCTCCTGGTGGGGGGCCTACAATGAGCAGTTCTTC
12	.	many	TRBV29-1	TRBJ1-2	CSVREGSYGYTF	TGCAGCGTTCGGGAGGGAAGCTATGGCTACACCTTC
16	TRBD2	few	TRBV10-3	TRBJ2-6	CATQSGGASGANVLTF	TGTGCCACCCAAAGCGGGGGGGCCTCCGGGGCCAACGTCCTGACTTTC
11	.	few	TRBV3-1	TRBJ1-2	CASSQESGYTF	TGTGCCAGCAGCCAAGAATCTGGCTACACCTTC
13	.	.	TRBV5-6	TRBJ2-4	CASSLDGPDIQYF	TGTGCCAGCAGCTTGGACGGCCCCGACATTCAGTACTTC
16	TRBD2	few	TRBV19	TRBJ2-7	CASSRGTSGGTYEQYF	TGTGCCAGTAGTCGTGGGACTAGCGGGGGTACCTACGAGCAGTACTTC
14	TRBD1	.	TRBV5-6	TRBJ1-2	CASSIGTGSYGYTF	TGTGCCAGCAGCATCGGGACAGGGAGCTATGGCTACACCTTC
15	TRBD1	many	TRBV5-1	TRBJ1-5	CASSLGQGRDQPQHF	TGCGCCAGCAGCTTGGGACAGGGGCGCGATCAGCCCCAGCATTTT
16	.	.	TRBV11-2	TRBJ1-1	CASSLDSRYMNTEAFF	TGTGCCAGCAGCTTAGATTCCCGCTACATGAACACTGAAGCTTTCTTT
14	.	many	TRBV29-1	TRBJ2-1	CSVDGLFSYNEQFF	TGCAGCGTTGATGGACTATTCTCCTACAATGAGCAGTTCTTC
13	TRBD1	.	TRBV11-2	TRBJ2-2	CASRRDSTGELFF	TGTGCCAGCAGAAGGGACAGCACCGGGGAGCTGTTTTTT
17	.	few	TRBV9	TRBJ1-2	CASSAARGIGGGSGYTF	TGTGCCAGCAGCGCGGCCCGGGGGATCGGGGGTGGTAGTGGCTACACCTTC